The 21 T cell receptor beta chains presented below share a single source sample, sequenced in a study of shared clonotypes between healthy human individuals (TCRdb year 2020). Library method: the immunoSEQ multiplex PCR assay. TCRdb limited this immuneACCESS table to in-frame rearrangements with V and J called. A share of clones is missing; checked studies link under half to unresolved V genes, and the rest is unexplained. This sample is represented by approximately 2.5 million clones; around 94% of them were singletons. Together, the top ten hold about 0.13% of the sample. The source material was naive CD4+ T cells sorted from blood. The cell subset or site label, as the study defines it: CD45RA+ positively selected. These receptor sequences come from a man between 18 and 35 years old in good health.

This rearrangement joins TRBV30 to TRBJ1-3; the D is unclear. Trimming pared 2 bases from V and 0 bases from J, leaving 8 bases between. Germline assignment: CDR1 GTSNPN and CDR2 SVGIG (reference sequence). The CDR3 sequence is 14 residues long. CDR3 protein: CAWSPASSGNTIYF. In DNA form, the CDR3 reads TGTGCCTGGAGTCCCGCATCCTCTGGAAACACCATATATTTT.

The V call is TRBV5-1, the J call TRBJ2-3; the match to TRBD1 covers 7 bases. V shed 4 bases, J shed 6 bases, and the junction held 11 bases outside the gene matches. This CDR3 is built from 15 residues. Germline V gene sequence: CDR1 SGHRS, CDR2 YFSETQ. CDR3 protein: CASSPGQAQWDTQYF. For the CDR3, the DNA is TGCGCCAGCAGCCCAGGACAGGCCCAATGGGATACGCAGTATTTT.

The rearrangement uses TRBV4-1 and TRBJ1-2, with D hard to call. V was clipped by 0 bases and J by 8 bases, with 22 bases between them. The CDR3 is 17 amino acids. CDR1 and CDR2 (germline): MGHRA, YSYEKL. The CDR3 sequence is CASSQESTFGGERGYTF. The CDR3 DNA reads TGCGCCAGCAGCCAAGAATCGACTTTTGGCGGGGAGAGGGGCTACACCTTC.

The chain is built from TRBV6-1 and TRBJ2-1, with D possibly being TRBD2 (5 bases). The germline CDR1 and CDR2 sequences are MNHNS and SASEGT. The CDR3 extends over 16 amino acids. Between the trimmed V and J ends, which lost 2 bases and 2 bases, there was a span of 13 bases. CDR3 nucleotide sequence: TGTGCCAGCAGTGAAAGAGGTAGTAGCGCCTACAATGAGCAGTTCTTC. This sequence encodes CASSERGSSAYNEQFF.

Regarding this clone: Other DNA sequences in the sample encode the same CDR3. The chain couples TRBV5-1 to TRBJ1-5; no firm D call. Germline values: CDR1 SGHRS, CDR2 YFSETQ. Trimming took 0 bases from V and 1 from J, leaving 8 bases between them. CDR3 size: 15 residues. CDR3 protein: CASSLEGISNQPQHF. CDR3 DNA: TGCGCCAGCAGCTTGGAAGGAATCAGCAATCAGCCCCAGCATTTT.

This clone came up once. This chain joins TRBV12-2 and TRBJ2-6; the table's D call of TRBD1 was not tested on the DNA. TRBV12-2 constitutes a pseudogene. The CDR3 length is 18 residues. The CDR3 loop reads CASRTSGTGVAGANVLTF. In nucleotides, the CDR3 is TGTGCAAGTCGCACCTCCGGGACAGGGGTGGCTGGGGCCAACGTCCTGACTTTC.

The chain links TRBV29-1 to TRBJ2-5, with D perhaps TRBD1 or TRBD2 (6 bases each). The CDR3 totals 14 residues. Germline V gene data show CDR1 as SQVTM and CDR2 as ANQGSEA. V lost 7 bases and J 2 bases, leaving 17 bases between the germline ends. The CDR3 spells CSAGAGMGQETQYF. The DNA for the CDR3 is TGCAGCGCGGGGGCAGGTATGGGTCAAGAGACCCAGTACTTC.

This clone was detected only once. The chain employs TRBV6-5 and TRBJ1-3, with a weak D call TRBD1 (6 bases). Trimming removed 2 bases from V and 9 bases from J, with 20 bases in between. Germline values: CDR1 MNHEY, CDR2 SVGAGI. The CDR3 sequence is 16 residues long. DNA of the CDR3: TGTGCCAGCAGTTACGAACAGGGCCCTGTCGGGGGCACCATATATTTT. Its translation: CASSYEQGPVGGTIYF.

CDR3 nucleotides: TGTGCCAGCAGACTTCGACTAGCGGGAGTGTACGAGCAGTACTTC. It yields the protein CASRLRLAGVYEQYF. The V and J genes are TRBV6-1 and TRBJ2-7, with 12 bases matching TRBD2. The germline V gene has CDR1 MNHNS and CDR2 SASEGT. V lost 6 bases and J lost 4; bases outside the gene matches: 7. The CDR3 is made up of 15 amino acids.

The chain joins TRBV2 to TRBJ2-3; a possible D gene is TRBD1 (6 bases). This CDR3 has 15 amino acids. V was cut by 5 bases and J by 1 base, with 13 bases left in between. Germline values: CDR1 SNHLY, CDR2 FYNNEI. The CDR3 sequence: CASSHRVIGTDTQYF. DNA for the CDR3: TGTGCCAGCAGTCACAGGGTGATCGGCACAGATACGCAGTATTTT.

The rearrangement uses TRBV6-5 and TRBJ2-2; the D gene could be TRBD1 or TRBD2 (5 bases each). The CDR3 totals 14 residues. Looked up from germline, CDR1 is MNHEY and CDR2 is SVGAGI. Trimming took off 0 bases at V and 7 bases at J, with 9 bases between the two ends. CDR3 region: CASSYSGTSGELFF. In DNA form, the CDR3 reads TGTGCCAGCAGTTACTCGGGGACGAGCGGGGAGCTGTTTTTT.

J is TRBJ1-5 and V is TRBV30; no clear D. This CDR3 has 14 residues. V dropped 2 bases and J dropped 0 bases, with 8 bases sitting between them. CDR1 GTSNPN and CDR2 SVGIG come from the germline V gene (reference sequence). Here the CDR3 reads CAWSPTDSNQPQHF. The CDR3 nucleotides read TGTGCCTGGAGTCCGACGGATAGCAATCAGCCCCAGCATTTT.

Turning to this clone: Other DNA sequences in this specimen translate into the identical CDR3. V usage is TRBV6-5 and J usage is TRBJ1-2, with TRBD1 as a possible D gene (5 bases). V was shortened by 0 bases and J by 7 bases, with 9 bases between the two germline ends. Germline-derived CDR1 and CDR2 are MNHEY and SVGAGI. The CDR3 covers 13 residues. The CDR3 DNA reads TGTGCCAGCAGTTACTCGCAGGGCCGTGGCTACACCTTC. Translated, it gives CASSYSQGRGYTF.

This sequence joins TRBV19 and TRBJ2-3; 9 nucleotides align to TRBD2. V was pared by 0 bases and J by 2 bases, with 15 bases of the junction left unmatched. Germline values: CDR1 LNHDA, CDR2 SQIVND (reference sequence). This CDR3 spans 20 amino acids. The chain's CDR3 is CASSIDLASGRPKPTDTQYF. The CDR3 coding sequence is TGTGCCAGTAGTATAGACCTCGCCAGCGGGAGGCCCAAACCCACAGATACGCAGTATTTT.

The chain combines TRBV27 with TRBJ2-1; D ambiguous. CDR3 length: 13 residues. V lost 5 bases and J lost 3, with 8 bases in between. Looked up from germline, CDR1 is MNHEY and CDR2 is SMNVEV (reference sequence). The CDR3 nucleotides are TGTGCCAGCAGTCCCCAAAACTACAATGAGCAGTTCTTC. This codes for CASSPQNYNEQFF.

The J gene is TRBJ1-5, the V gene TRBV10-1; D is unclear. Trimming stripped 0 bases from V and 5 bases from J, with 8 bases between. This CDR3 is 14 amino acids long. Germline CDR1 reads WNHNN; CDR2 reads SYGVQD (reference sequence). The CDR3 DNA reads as TGCGCCAGCAGTGAGTCTTACATGGATCAGCCCCAGCATTTT. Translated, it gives CASSESYMDQPQHF.

DNA of the CDR3: TGTGCCAGCGGACCCTCAGGGGGCTTAAGCGGGGAGCTGTTTTTT. It is translated as CASGPSGGLSGELFF. The chain recombines TRBV6-5 with TRBJ2-2, with TRBD1 matching 8 bases. The CDR3 runs 15 residues. V gave up 8 bases and J gave up 7 bases; unmatched junction bases: 12. From germline, CDR1 is MNHEY and CDR2 SVGAGI.

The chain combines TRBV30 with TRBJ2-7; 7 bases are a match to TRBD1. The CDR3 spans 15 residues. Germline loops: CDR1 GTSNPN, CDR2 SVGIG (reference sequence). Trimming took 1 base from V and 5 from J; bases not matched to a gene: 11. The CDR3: CAWSARGRDSHEQYF. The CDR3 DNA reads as TGTGCCTGGAGTGCGAGGGGGCGCGATTCCCACGAGCAGTACTTC.

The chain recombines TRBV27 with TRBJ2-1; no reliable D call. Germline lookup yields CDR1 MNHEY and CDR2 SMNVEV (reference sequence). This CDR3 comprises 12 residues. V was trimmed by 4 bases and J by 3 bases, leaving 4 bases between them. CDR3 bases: TGTGCCAGCAGTTCCAACTACAATGAGCAGTTCTTC. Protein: CASSSNYNEQFF.

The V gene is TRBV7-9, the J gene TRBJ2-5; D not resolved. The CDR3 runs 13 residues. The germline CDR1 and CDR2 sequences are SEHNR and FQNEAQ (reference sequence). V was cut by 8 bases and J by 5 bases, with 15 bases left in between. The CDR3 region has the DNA TGTGCCAGCGAGAACGGGCGTCGGGAGACCCAGTACTTC. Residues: CASENGRRETQYF.

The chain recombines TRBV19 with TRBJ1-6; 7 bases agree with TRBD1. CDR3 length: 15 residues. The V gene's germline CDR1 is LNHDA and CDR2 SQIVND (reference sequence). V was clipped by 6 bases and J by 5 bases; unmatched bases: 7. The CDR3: CASRGGGADNSPLHF. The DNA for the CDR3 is TGTGCCAGTAGAGGAGGGGGCGCGGATAATTCACCCCTCCACTTT.